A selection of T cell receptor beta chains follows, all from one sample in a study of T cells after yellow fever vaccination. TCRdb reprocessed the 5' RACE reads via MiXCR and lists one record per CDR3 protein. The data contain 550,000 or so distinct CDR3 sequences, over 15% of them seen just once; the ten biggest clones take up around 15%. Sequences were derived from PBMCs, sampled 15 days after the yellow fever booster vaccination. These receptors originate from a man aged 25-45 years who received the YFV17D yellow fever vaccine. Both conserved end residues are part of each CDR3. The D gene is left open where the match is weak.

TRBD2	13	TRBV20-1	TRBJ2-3	CSARIAGSDTQYF
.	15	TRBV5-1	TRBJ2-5	CASSKGSSARETQYF
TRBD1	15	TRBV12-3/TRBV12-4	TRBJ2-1	CASSLRDRGLNEQFF
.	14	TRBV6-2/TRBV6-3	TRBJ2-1	CASSMLGATNEQFF
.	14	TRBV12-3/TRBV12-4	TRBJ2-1	CASSLGRPRVRKFF
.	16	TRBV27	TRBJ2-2	CASKAGTATKAGELFF
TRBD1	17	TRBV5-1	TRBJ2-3	CASSKWTGQDLTDTQYF
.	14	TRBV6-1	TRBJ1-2	CASSRGHSSGGYTF
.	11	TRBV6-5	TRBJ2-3	CASSYGYAQYF
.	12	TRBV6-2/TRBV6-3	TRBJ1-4	CASRSQEEKLFF
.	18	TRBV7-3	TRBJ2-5	CASSLSTSGVFGGETLYF
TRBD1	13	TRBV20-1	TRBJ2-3	CSATGTATDTQYF
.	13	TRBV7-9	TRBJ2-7	CASSAPGSGEQYF
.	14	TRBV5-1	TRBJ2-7	CASSWVLTDYEQYF
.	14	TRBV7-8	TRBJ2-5	CASSLPGRQETQYF
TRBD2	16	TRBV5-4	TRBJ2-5	CASSPGWVAGVETQYF
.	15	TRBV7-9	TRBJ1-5	CASSLGDFRNQPQHF
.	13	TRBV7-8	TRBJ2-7	CASSLKGWVGQYF
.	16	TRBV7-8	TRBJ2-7	CASSLAVGIGVYEQYF
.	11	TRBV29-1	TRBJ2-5	CSVVMGGTQYF
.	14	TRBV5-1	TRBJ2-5	CASSLGGVRETQYF
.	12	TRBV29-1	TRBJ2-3	CSVGLGTDTQYF
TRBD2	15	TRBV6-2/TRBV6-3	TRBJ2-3	CATLAGEFMTDTQYF
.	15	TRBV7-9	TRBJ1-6	CASSLVSGLNSPLHF
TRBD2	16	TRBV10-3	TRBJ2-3	CAISVGSGSRSDTQYF
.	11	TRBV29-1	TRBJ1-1	CSVYGRGEAFF
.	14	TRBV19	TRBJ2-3	CASSIRGSTDTQYF
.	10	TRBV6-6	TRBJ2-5	CATQGGTQYF
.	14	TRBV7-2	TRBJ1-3	CASRYDSTGNTIYF
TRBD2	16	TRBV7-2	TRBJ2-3	CASSWTSGPGADTQYF
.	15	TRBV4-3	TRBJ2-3	CASSQASRRTDTQYF
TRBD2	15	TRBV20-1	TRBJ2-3	CTAGRRLAATDTQYF
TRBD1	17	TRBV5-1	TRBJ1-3	CASSSAGQGYSGNTIYF
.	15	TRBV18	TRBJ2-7	CASSPPQTGSYEQYF
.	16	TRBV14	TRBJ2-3	CASSQELGLRGDTQYF
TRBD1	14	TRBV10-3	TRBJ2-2	CAIRQGIDTGELFF
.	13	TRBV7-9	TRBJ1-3	CASSRGRLDTIYF
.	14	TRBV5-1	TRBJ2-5	CASSPIRGEETQYF
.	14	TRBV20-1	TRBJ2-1	CSAFVATAYNEQFF
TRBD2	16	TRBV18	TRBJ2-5	CASSPLPGLATETQYF
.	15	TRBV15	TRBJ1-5	CATSREGGRGQPQHF
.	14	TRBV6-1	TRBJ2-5	CASSWGRKQETQYF
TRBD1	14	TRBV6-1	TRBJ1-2	CASSQGAANYGYTF
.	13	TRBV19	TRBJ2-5	CASQSGIQETQYF
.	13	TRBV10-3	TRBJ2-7	CAIYSKAEGEQYF
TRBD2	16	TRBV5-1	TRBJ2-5	CASSFRASGSRETQYF
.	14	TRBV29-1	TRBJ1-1	CSVDQSGLNTEAFF
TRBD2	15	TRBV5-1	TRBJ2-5	CASSLDSGRLGTQYF
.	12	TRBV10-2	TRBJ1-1	CASSESGGDAFF
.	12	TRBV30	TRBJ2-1	CAWTPYYNEQFF
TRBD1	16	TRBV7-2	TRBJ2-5	CASSFTGTGGFETQYF
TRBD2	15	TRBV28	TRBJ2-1	CASSLVTSAYNEQFF
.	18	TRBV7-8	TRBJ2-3	CASSLAHSSGPPTDTQYF
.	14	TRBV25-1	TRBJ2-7	CASSELGEFYEQYF
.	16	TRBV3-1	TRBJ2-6	CASSPGRISGANVLTF